This T cell receptor (beta chain) derives from a study of response to subunit inactivated influenza vaccine. Findings and caveats of the study: T cells newly recruited by each seasonal influenza vaccination are few, the authors suggested.

The germline V gene has CDR1 SGHVS and CDR2 FQNEAQ. Trimming took 5 bases from V and 6 from J, leaving 8 bases between them. CDR3 size: 12 residues. TCRdb redid the calling of the RT-PCR reads with MiXCR, one entry per CDR3 protein. The sample carries approximately 230,000 distinct CDR3 sequences, more than 10% recorded once. This clonotype was detected a few times. Its antigen is unknown. The chain joins TRBV7-8 to TRBJ2-4; TRBD2 might be the D (5 bases). The material was non-naive T cells sorted from PBMCs, obtained less than 15 days before vaccination. The clonotype originates from a man in his fifties or sixties who received an inactivated influenza vaccine. The CDR3 loop is CASSPGINIQYF. For the CDR3, the DNA is TGTGCCAGCAGCCCGGGAATAAACATTCAGTACTTC.